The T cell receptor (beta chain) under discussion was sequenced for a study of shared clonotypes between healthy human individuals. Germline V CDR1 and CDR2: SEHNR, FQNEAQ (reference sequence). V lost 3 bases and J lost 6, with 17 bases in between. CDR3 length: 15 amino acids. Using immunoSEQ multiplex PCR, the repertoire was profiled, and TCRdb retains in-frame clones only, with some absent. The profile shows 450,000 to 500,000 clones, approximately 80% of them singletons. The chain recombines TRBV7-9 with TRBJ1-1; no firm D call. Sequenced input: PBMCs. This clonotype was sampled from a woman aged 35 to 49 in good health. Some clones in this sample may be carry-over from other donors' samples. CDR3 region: CASSFIKDLWAEAFF. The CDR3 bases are TGTGCCAGCAGCTTCATTAAGGACCTCTGGGCTGAAGCTTTCTTT. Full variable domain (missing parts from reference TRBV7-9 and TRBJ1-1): DTGVSQNPRHKITKRGQNVTFRCDPISEHNRLYWYRQTLGQGPEFLTYFQNEAQLEKSRLLSDRFSAERPKGSFSTLEIQRTEQGDSAMYLCASSFIKDLWAEAFFGQGTRLTVV.